This T cell receptor (beta chain) was observed in a study of blood T cell repertoires in COVID-19. Those enrolled, adults aged roughly 18 to 95 years, came from fewer than 25 US areas. Participants' own reports of clinical history determined their cohort assignment. Losses at the gene ends were 5 bases for V and 0 bases for J; bases not matched to a gene: 5. The CDR3 length is 15 residues. In germline, CDR1 is LNHDA, CDR2 SQIVND (reference sequence). Per the original data handling: Estimates of nucleated cell counts were drawn from the amplification of reference gene primers. Repertoires were generated with immunoSEQ multiplex PCR, while TCRdb's copy carries only in-frame clones and drops some. For V, J and clone size, that table is used; D and trimming come from the DNA. The sample records 210,000 or so clones, around four fifths being singletons.

The J gene is TRBJ2-3, the V gene TRBV19; 7 bases align to TRBD1. Sequenced: PBMCs or T cells enriched from blood (not recorded which). The receptor was isolated from a woman aged 45-59 years who had been exposed to COVID-19. CDR3 sequence (DNA): TGTGCCAGTAGTGCCCGGGACAGTAGCACAGATACGCAGTATTTT. Translating gives CASSARDSSTDTQYF.